This TCR beta chain was recorded in a study of T-cell memory formation after mild COVID-19. There are many counts of this clonotype. Germline-derived CDR1 and CDR2 are SGHTA and FQGNSA. This CDR3 comprises 15 residues. Trimming removed 7 bases at V and 1 base at J, with 14 bases between. 5'RACE, which relied on constant-segment primers, yielded TCR alpha and TCR beta cDNA libraries carrying sample barcodes and UMIs. A single record per CDR3 protein comes from TCRdb applying MiXCR to the 5' RACE reads. The sample lists hundreds of thousands of distinct CDR3 sequences, approximately 18% seen once, with around 12% in the top ten.

This sequence joins TRBV7-2 and TRBJ2-4; TRBD1 might be the D (5 bases). The receptor was isolated from an adult woman who had mild COVID-19 (a few samples of this study predate the infection). Cell type and time point are not known. Specimen: PBMCs or a T cell subset sorted from them (not recorded which). The CDR3 sequence: CASTKQGLAKNIQYF. The CDR3 coding sequence is TGTGCCAGCACCAAGCAGGGCCTGGCCAAAAACATTCAGTACTTC. Supplemented by reference TRBV7-2 and TRBJ2-4, the full variable domain reads GAGVSQSPSNKVTEKGKDVELRCDPISGHTALYWYRQSLGQGLEFLIYFQGNSAPDKSGLPSDRFSAERTGGSVSTLTIQRTQQEDSAVYLCASTKQGLAKNIQYFGAGTRLSVL.